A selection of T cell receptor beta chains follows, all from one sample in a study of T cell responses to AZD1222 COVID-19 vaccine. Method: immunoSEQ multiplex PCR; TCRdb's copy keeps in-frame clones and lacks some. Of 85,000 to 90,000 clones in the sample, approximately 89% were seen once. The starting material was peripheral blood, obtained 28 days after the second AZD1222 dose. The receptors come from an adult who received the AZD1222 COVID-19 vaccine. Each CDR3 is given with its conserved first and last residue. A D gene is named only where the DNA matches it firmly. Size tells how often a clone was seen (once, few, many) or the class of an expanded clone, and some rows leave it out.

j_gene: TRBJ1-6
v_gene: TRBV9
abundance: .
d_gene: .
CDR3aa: CASSVEGVSPLHF
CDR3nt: TGTGCCAGCAGCGTAGAGGGGGTTTCACCCCTCCACTTT

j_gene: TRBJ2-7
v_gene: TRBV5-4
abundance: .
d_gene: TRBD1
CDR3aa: CASSPTGDSSYEQYF
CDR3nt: TGTGCCAGCAGCCCGACAGGGGACAGCTCCTACGAGCAGTACTTC

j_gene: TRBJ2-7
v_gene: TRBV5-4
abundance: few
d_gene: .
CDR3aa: CASSLEVGTYEQYF
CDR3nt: TGTGCCAGCAGCTTGGAGGTAGGAACCTACGAGCAGTACTTC

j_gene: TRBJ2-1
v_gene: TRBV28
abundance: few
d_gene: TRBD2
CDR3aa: CASSPKAGTQFF
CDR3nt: TGTGCCAGCAGTCCTAAAGCGGGGACGCAGTTCTTC

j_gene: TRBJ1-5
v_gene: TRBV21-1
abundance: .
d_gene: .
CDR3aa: CASSKARNRDRDQPQHF
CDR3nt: TGTGCCAGCAGCAAAGCCAGGAACCGGGACAGGGATCAGCCCCAGCATTTT

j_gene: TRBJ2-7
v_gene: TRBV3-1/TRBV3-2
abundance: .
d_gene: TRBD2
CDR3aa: CASSQECWERGHSYEQYF
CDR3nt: TGTGCCAGCAGCCAAGAGTGTTGGGAGCGGGGCCACTCCTACGAGCAGTACTTC

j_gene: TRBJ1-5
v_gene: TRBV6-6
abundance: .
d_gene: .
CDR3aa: CASSYPQGPRPQHF
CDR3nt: TGTGCCAGCAGTTATCCACAGGGCCCTAGGCCCCAGCATTTT

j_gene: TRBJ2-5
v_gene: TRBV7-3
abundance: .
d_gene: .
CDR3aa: CASSYTGRLETQYF
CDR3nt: TGTGCCAGCAGCTATACAGGGAGACTAGAGACCCAGTACTTC

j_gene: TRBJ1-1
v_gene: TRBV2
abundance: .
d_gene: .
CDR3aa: CASSGAWTTLNTEAFF
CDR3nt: TGTGCCAGCAGTGGGGCCTGGACTACCCTGAACACTGAAGCTTTCTTT

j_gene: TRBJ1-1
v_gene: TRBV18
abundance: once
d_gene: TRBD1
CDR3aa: CASSPPGQVKNTEAFF
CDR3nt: TGTGCCAGCTCACCACCGGGACAGGTAAAGAACACTGAAGCTTTCTTT

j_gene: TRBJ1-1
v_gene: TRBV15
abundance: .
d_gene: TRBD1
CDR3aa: CATSRGWTGGKSEAFF
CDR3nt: TGTGCCACCAGCAGAGGGTGGACAGGGGGAAAATCGGAAGCTTTCTTT

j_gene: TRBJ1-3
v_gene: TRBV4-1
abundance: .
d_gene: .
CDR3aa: CASSQGSWESGNTIYF
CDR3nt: TGCGCCAGCAGCCAAGGGTCTTGGGAATCTGGAAACACCATATATTTT

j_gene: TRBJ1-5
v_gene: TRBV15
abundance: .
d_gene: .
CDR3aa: CATSRDRGGQPQHF
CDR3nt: TGTGCCACCAGCAGAGATCGGGGGGGACAGCCCCAGCATTTT

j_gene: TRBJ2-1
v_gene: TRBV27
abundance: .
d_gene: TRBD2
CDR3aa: CASSFGLAGGLNEQFF
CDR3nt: TGTGCCAGCAGTTTTGGCCTAGCGGGGGGGTTAAATGAGCAGTTCTTC

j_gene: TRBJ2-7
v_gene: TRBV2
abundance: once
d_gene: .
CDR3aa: CASSENSGSSYEQYF
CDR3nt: TGTGCCAGCAGTGAAAACAGCGGGTCTTCCTACGAGCAGTACTTC

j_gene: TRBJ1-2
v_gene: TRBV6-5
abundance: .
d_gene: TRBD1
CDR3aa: CASRPRDRGFGGYTF
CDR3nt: TGTGCCAGCAGGCCCCGGGACAGGGGGTTCGGGGGCTACACCTTC

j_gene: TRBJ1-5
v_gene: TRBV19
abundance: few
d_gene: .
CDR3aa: CASSIWDTNQPQHF
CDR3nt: TGTGCCAGTAGTATTTGGGACACAAATCAGCCCCAGCATTTT

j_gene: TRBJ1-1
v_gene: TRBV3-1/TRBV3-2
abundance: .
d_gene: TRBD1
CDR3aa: CASSQVTGGSEAFF
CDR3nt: TGTGCCAGCAGCCAGGTAACAGGGGGTTCTGAAGCTTTCTTT

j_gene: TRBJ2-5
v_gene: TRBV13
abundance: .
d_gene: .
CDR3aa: CASSPQETQYF
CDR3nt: TGTGCCAGCAGCCCTCAAGAGACCCAGTACTTC

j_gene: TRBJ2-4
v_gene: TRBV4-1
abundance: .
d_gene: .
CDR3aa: CASSAQGGAKNIQYF
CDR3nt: TGCGCCAGCAGCGCGCAGGGGGGTGCCAAAAACATTCAGTACTTC

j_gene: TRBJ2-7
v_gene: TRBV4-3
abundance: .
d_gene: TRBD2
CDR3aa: CASSQRWALAGVEHEQYF
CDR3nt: TGCGCCAGCAGCCAAAGATGGGCACTAGCGGGGGTGGAGCACGAGCAGTACTTC

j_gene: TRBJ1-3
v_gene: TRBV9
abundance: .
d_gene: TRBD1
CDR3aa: CASSVDTGAGNTIYF
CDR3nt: TGTGCCAGCAGCGTAGACACAGGGGCTGGAAACACCATATATTTT

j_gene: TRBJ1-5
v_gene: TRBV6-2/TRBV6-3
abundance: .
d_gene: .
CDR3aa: CASSYPTEGNQPQHF
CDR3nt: TGTGCCAGCAGTTACCCTACAGAAGGCAATCAGCCCCAGCATTTT

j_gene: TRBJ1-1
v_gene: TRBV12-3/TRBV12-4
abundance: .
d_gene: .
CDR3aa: CASTRWSTEAFF
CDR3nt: TGTGCCAGCACCCGGTGGAGCACTGAAGCTTTCTTT

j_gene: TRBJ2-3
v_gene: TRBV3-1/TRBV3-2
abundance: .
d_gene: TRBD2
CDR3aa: CASSQDTGLASDTQYF
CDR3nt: TGTGCCAGCAGCCAAGATACGGGACTAGCTTCAGATACGCAGTATTTT

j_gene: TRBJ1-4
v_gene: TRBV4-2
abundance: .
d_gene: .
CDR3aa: CASSQDRRTNEKLFF
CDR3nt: TGTGCCAGCAGCCAAGACCGCAGAACTAATGAAAAACTGTTTTTT

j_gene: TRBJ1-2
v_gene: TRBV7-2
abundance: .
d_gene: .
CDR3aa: CASSSPTGRLNYGYTF
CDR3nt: TGTGCCAGCAGCTCCCCAACAGGAAGACTTAACTATGGCTACACCTTC

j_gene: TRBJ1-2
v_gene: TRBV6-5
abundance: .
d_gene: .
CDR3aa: CASSYGGVGGYTF
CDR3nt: TGTGCCAGCAGTTACGGCGGGGTGGGTGGCTACACCTTC

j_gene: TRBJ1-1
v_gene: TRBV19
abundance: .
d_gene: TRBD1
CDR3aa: CASTLPGQGSGTEAFF
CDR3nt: TGTGCCAGTACACTACCGGGACAGGGGTCGGGCACTGAAGCTTTCTTT

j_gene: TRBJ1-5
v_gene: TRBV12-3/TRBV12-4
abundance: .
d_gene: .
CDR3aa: CASSQNSNQPQHF
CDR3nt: TGTGCCAGCAGCCAGAATAGCAATCAGCCCCAGCATTTT

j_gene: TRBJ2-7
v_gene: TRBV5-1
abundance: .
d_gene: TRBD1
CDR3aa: CASGPGQPYEQYF
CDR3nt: TGCGCCAGCGGACCGGGACAGCCCTACGAGCAGTACTTC

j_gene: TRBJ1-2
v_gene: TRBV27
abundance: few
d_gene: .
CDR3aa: CASSLIRDGGYTF
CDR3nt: TGTGCCAGCAGTTTAATTCGGGATGGGGGCTACACCTTC

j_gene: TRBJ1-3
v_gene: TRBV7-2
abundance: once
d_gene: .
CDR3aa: CASSFGASSGNTIYF
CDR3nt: TGTGCCAGCAGCTTTGGCGCAAGCTCTGGAAACACCATATATTTT

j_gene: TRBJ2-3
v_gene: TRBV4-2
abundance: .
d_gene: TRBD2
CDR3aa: CASSQDSGGPDTQYF
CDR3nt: TGTGCCAGCAGCCAAGATAGCGGGGGCCCAGATACGCAGTATTTT

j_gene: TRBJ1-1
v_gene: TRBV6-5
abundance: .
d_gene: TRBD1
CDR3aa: CASSPTGTDTEAFF
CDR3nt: TGTGCCAGCAGCCCGACAGGGACGGACACTGAAGCTTTCTTT

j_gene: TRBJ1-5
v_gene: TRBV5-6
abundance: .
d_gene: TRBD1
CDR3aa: CASSGGQGSQPQHF
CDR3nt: TGTGCCAGCAGCGGGGGACAGGGATCTCAGCCCCAGCATTTT

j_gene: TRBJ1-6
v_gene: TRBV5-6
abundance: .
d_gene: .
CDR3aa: CASSFATSRNSPLHF
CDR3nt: TGTGCCAGCAGCTTTGCGACAAGCAGGAATTCACCACTCCACTTT

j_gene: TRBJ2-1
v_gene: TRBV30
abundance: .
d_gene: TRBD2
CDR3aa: CAWAGGSNKQFF
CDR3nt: TGTGCCTGGGCGGGGGGGTCCAATAAGCAGTTCTTC

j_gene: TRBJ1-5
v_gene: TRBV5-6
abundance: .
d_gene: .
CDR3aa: CASSLLGAQHHSNQPQHF
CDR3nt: TGTGCCAGCAGCTTGCTGGGGGCCCAACATCATAGCAATCAGCCCCAGCATTTT

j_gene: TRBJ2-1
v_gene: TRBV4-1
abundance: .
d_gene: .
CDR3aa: CASSQDPGLEQFF
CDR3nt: TGCGCCAGCAGCCAAGACCCGGGCCTCGAGCAGTTCTTC

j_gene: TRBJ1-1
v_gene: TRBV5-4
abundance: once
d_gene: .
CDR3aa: CASSISGGLSHAEAFF
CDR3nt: TGTGCCAGCAGCATTTCGGGGGGGCTATCCCACGCTGAAGCTTTCTTT

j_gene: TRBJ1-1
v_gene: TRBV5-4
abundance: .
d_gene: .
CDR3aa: CASYRQGTDTEAFF
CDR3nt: TGTGCCAGTTACCGTCAGGGTACAGACACTGAAGCTTTCTTT

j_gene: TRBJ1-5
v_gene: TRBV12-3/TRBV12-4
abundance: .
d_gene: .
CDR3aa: CASSPSPNQPQHF
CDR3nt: TGTGCCAGCAGTCCCAGCCCCAATCAGCCCCAGCATTTT

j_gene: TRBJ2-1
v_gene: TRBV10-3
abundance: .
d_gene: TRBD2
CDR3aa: CAIRRLAGGYNEQFF
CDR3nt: TGTGCCATCAGGAGACTAGCGGGGGGGTACAATGAGCAGTTCTTC

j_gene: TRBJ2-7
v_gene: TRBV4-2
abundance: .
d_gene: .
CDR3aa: CASSQEYAEAYEQYF
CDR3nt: TGTGCCAGCAGCCAAGAGTACGCAGAGGCCTACGAGCAGTACTTC

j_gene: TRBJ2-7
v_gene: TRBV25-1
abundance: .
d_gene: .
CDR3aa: CASSDSMIYEQYF
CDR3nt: TGTGCCAGCAGTGACTCGATGATCTACGAGCAGTACTTC

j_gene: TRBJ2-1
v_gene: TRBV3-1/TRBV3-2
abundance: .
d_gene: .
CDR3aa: CASSQDTPGLRVFF
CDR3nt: TGTGCCAGCAGCCAAGATACTCCGGGACTTAGGGTGTTCTTC

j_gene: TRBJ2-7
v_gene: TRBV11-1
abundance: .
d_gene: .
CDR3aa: CASSLGHNYEQYF
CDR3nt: TGTGCCAGCAGCTTAGGGCACAACTACGAGCAGTACTTC

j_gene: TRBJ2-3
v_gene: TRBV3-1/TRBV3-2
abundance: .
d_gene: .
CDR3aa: CASSQDIGQGTDTQYF
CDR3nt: TGTGCCAGCAGCCAAGATATAGGGCAGGGCACAGATACGCAGTATTTT

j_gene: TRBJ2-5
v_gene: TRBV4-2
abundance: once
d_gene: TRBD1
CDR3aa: CASSQGRGLETQYF
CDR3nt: TGTGCCAGCAGCCAAGGCAGGGGGCTAGAGACCCAGTACTTC

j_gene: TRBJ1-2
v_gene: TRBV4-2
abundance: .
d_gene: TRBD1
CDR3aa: CASSQDTGTGINYGYTF
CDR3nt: TGTGCCAGCAGCCAAGATACAGGGACAGGCATTAACTATGGCTACACCTTC

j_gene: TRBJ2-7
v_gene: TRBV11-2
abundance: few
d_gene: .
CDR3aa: CASSRGTEDYEQYF
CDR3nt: TGTGCCAGCAGCAGAGGGACGGAGGACTACGAGCAGTACTTC

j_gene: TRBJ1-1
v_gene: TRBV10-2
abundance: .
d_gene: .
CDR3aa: CASSEGYRATEAFF
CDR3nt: TGCGCCAGCAGTGAAGGGTATAGGGCTACTGAAGCTTTCTTT

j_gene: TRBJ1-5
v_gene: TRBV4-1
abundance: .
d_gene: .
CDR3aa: CASSPYEASQPQHF
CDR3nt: TGCGCCAGCAGCCCATACGAGGCCTCCCAGCCCCAGCATTTT

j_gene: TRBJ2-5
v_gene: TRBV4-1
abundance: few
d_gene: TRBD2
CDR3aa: CASSQALTSGGETQYF
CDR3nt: TGCGCCAGCAGCCAAGCATTGACTAGCGGGGGAGAGACCCAGTACTTC

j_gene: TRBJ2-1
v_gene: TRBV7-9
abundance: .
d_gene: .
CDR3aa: CASSFAEGANEQFF
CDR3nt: TGTGCCAGCAGCTTTGCCGAAGGAGCCAATGAGCAGTTCTTC

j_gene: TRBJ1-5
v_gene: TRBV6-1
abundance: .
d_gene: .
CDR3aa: CASSEGVLGYSNQPQHF
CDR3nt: TGTGCCAGCAGTGAAGGTGTTTTGGGTTATAGCAATCAGCCCCAGCATTTT